Below, 13 T cell receptor beta chains from the same sample are listed, as sequenced in a study of T cell responses to AZD1222 COVID-19 vaccine. Some clones are missing from TCRdb's copy, which holds only in-frame ones; the method was immunoSEQ multiplex PCR. This repertoire shows some 56,000 clones, about 91% found once; its top ten account for roughly 6%. The sequenced sample was peripheral blood, obtained 28 days after the second AZD1222 dose. All receptors come from an adult who received the AZD1222 COVID-19 vaccine.

V gene TRBV5-5 combines with J gene TRBJ2-3, with TRBD2 matching 7 bases. CDR1 and CDR2 from the germline V gene are SGHKS and YYEKEE (reference sequence). The CDR3 consists of 16 residues. J gave up 1 base and V 0 bases, and 5 bases lay outside the gene matches. The CDR3 nucleotides read TGTGCCAGCAGCTTGGCCGGAACTAGCGGCACAGATACGCAGTATTTT. It encodes CASSLAGTSGTDTQYF. The full variable domain, in which reference TRBV5-5 and TRBJ2-3 provide the parts outside the CDR3, is DAGVTQSPTHLIKTRGQQVTLRCSPISGHKSVSWYQQVLGQGPQFIFQYYEKEERGRGNFPDRFSARQFPNYSSELNVNALLLGDSALYLCASSLAGTSGTDTQYFGPGTRLTVL.

The table lists this clone with a count of one. The gene calls are TRBV29-1 and TRBJ1-5, with D hard to call. Germline V CDR1 and CDR2: SQVTM, ANQGSEA. The germline V and J ends were trimmed by 3 bases and 6 bases, with 12 bases remaining between them. The CDR3 consists of 13 residues. CDR3 in DNA: TGCAGCGTTGATCTGGGTGGTGGTCAGCCCCAGCATTTT. Protein sequence: CSVDLGGGQPQHF.

The V and J genes are TRBV14 and TRBJ2-1, with D perhaps assigned TRBD1 or TRBD2 (5 bases each). V was clipped by 2 bases and J by 14 bases, with 13 bases between them. The CDR3 totals 12 residues. Germline V gene data show CDR1 as SGHDN and CDR2 as FVKESK. The CDR3 sequence: CASSQTGTREFF. The CDR3 DNA reads as TGTGCCAGCAGCCAAACCGGGACCAGGGAGTTCTTC.

The V call is TRBV7-8, the J call TRBJ2-5; D possibly corresponds to TRBD1 (6 bases). This CDR3 region has 14 residues. Germline V gives CDR1 SGHVS, CDR2 FQNEAQ. Trimming pared 5 bases from V and 2 bases from J, leaving 12 bases between. The CDR3 nucleotides are TGTGCCAGCAGCCGAGGCAGGGGTCAAGAGACCCAGTACTTC. Amino acid sequence: CASSRGRGQETQYF.

The V and J genes are TRBV3-1 (or the pseudogene TRBV3-2) and TRBJ2-7; D unclear. With 2 bases removed from V and 2 bases from J, the gap between germline ends came to 10 bases. This CDR3 region has 14 residues. Germline V lookup: CDR1 LGHDT, CDR2 YNNKEL (reference sequence). The CDR3 region has the DNA TGTGCCAGCAGCCAATTAACCGTTACCTACGAGCAGTACTTC. Its translation is CASSQLTVTYEQYF.

The chain has TRBV7-2 and TRBJ1-3; tentatively, D is TRBD1 (6 bases). CDR1 and CDR2 (germline): SGHTA, FQGNSA. Trimming removed 0 bases at V and 2 bases at J, with 8 bases between. This CDR3 has 15 residues. The CDR3 coding sequence is TGTGCCAGCAGCTTAGCGGGGGCGGCTGGAAACACCATATATTTT. It yields the protein CASSLAGAAGNTIYF. The full variable domain, its missing parts supplied by reference TRBV7-2 and TRBJ1-3, is GAGVSQSPSNKVTEKGKDVELRCDPISGHTALYWYRQSLGQGLEFLIYFQGNSAPDKSGLPSDRFSAERTGGSVSTLTIQRTQQEDSAVYLCASSLAGAAGNTIYFGEGSWLTVV.

The rearrangement uses TRBV5-6 and TRBJ2-7; 11 positions agree with TRBD2. Per germline, CDR1 SGHDT and CDR2 YYEEEE. V trimming: 3 bases; J trimming: 8 bases; junction bases outside the gene matches: 7. CDR3 length: 14 amino acids. CDR3 DNA sequence: TGTGCCAGCAGCTCTTCACTAGCGGGAGTGAAGCAGTACTTC. Translating it yields CASSSSLAGVKQYF.

This clone has more than one count but fewer than ten. The V call is TRBV5-5, the J call TRBJ1-5; D is uncertain. Per the germline V gene, CDR1 is SGHKS and CDR2 is YYEKEE (reference sequence). The CDR3 runs to 15 residues. V gave up 5 bases and J gave up 5 bases, with 17 bases separating them. DNA for the CDR3: TGTGCCAGCAGACTCGGTGGAGGGTACGATCAGCCCCAGCATTTT. This gives the protein CASRLGGGYDQPQHF.

V usage is TRBV19 and J usage is TRBJ2-7; D is ambiguous. V dropped 3 bases and J dropped 2 bases, with 8 bases sitting between them. Germline lookup yields CDR1 LNHDA and CDR2 SQIVND (reference sequence). This CDR3 is 13 amino acids long. The CDR3: CASSIGRTYEQYF. CDR3 in DNA: TGTGCCAGTAGTATCGGTCGTACCTACGAGCAGTACTTC.

The V and J genes are TRBV5-1 and TRBJ1-2; TRBD1 is a possible D gene (5 bases). Trimming cost V 3 bases and J 6 bases, with 18 bases left between them. CDR3 length equals 15 residues. Germline V gene sequence: CDR1 SGHRS, CDR2 YFSETQ. The CDR3 loop is CASSSFRGGDDGYTF. The DNA of the CDR3 is TGCGCCAGCAGCTCCTTCCGGGGAGGGGATGATGGCTACACCTTC.

The chain links TRBV5-1 to TRBJ2-2, with TRBD2 matching over 8 bases. Germline V CDR1 and CDR2: SGHRS, YFSETQ. With V trimmed by 4 bases and J by 4 bases, 6 bases remained unmatched. The CDR3 sequence is 15 residues long. CDR3 sequence: CASSTGLAGTGELFF. The CDR3, as DNA: TGCGCCAGCAGCACTGGACTAGCCGGCACCGGGGAGCTGTTTTTT. The variable domain in full, completed from reference TRBV5-1 and TRBJ2-2, reads KAGVTQTPRYLIKTRGQQVTLSCSPISGHRSVSWYQQTPGQGLQFLFEYFSETQRNKGNFPGRFSGRQFSNSRSEMNVSTLELGDSALYLCASSTGLAGTGELFFGEGSRLTVL.

V and J are TRBV18 and TRBJ2-3; 8 positions agree with TRBD1. V gave up 0 bases and J gave up 5 bases; unmatched junction bases: 7. Germline values: CDR1 KGHSH, CDR2 LQKENI. This CDR3 has 16 amino acids. The CDR3: CASSPPAAGGKDTQYF. DNA of the CDR3: TGTGCCAGCTCACCACCGGCGGCAGGGGGCAAAGATACGCAGTATTTT.

In this sample, this clone turned up once. The rearrangement links TRBV5-1 to TRBJ2-2; no clear D. The CDR3 runs to 14 residues. Germline CDR1 and CDR2: SGHRS and YFSETQ. V lost 0 bases to trimming and J lost 0 bases, with 3 bases between them. The CDR3 sequence: CASSLVTNTGELFF. Written as DNA, the CDR3 is TGCGCCAGCAGCTTGGTTACGAACACCGGGGAGCTGTTTTTT.